This passage covers 17 T cell receptor beta chains from one sample sequenced in a study of blood T cell repertoires in COVID-19 (dated by TCRdb to about 2020). The library was built by means of the immunoSEQ multiplex PCR assay. This is the immuneACCESS table as TCRdb keeps it, with only in-frame sequences that have V and J called. A part of the clones is gone; compared with another copy, unresolved V genes explain less than half, and the rest is unexplained. This sample holds 200,000 to 250,000 clones; around 86% were observed only once. Over 3% of the sample goes to the ten largest clones. Input material: PBMCs or T cells enriched from blood (not recorded which). The receptors stem from a woman aged 40 to 50 with acute COVID-19.

This clone was counted many times. The J gene is TRBJ2-3, the V gene TRBV27, with a tentative D call TRBD1 (5 bases). The V and J ends lost 5 bases and 2 bases respectively, with 11 bases between them. Germline assignment: CDR1 MNHEY and CDR2 SMNVEV (reference sequence). The CDR3 contains 14 residues. The CDR3 protein is CASSLTALTDTQYF. CDR3 nucleotide sequence: TGTGCCAGCAGTCTGACAGCACTCACAGATACGCAGTATTTT.

The genes are TRBV19 and TRBJ2-7; 9 bases line up with TRBD2. Losses at the gene ends were 6 bases for V and 2 bases for J; bases not matched to a gene: 5. The CDR3 is made up of 14 amino acids. Germline assignment: CDR1 LNHDA and CDR2 SQIVND (reference sequence). Here the CDR3 DNA reads TGTGCCAGTAGCGGACTAGCGCGAACCTACGAGCAGTACTTC. Amino acid sequence: CASSGLARTYEQYF.

The chain carries TRBV24-1 and TRBJ2-3; TRBD1 aligns across 7 bases. The CDR3 is 15 residues long. Germline V CDR1 and CDR2: KGHDR, SFDVKD. The V and J ends lost 4 bases and 2 bases, in that order; junction bases with no gene match: 5. This CDR3 reads CATSDQGEHTDTQYF. CDR3 nucleotide sequence: TGTGCCACCAGTGACCAGGGGGAACACACAGATACGCAGTATTTT.

The chain is built from TRBV19 and TRBJ1-1, with D maybe TRBD1 (6 bases). The CDR3 sequence is 14 residues long. V lost 7 bases and J lost 3, with 15 bases in between. CDR1 LNHDA and CDR2 SQIVND come from the germline V gene (reference sequence). Here the CDR3 reads CASINTGFYTEAFF. In DNA, the CDR3 is TGTGCCAGTATTAATACAGGGTTTTACACTGAAGCTTTCTTT.

As for this clone: Compared with germline, one end of the junction differs, possibly owing to a read error. CDR3 in amino acids: CASSYSIAGLNCGYTF. In DNA, the CDR3 is TGTGCCAGCAGTTACTCGATTGCAGGCCTTAACTGTGGCTACACCTTC. The chain combines TRBV6-2 or TRBV6-3 with TRBJ1-2; D is uncertain. This CDR3 is 16 amino acids long. CDR1 is MNHEY and CDR2 is SVGEGT in the germline V gene.

The chain is built from TRBV30 and TRBJ1-5, with D maybe TRBD1 (6 bases). Trimming took off 2 bases at V and 1 base at J, with 12 bases between the two ends. Looked up from germline, CDR1 is GTSNPN and CDR2 is SVGIG (reference sequence). The CDR3 consists of 15 residues. CDR3 nucleotides: TGTGCCTGGAGTCCAGGACAGTCGAGCAATCAGCCCCAGCATTTT. It yields the protein CAWSPGQSSNQPQHF.

This chain connects TRBV19 to TRBJ1-6; a weak D match, TRBD1 (5 bases). CDR1 and CDR2 (germline): LNHDA, SQIVND (reference sequence). This CDR3 comprises 14 residues. Trimming shortened V by 5 bases and J by 6 bases, and 11 bases separated the two germline ends. The CDR3 DNA reads TGTGCCAGTAGTCTGCGACAGACTAATTCACCCCTCCACTTT. It encodes CASSLRQTNSPLHF.

The V call is TRBV6-5, the J call TRBJ2-5, with TRBD2 as a possible D gene (6 bases). CDR1 MNHEY and CDR2 SVGAGI come from the germline V gene. The CDR3 has 12 residues. Trimming stripped 9 bases from V and 5 bases from J, with 13 bases between. The CDR3 region has the DNA TGTGCCAGTTCTAGCGCGGGGGAGACCCAGTACTTC. Its protein product is CASSSAGETQYF.

A single count supports this clone. The CDR3 DNA is TGTGCCAGCAGTTTGCAGATGAACACTGAAGCTTTCTTT. Amino acid sequence: CASSLQMNTEAFF. V is TRBV27 and J is TRBJ1-1; D is unclear. The CDR3 is 13 residues long. Germline lookup yields CDR1 MNHEY and CDR2 SMNVEV (reference sequence). Trimming removed 3 bases at V and 0 bases at J, with 5 bases between.

The chain couples TRBV19 to TRBJ1-1, with D tentatively TRBD1 (6 bases). Deletions cut 5 bases from V and 2 bases from J, with 12 bases between. Germline CDR1 LNHDA, CDR2 SQIVND (reference sequence). The CDR3 spans 14 residues. The CDR3 region is CASSPLGGNTEAFF. DNA for the CDR3: TGTGCCAGTAGTCCTTTAGGGGGTAACACTGAAGCTTTCTTT.

The chain is built from TRBV18 and TRBJ1-1; D gene ambiguous. The CDR3 spans 14 residues. Germline V gives CDR1 KGHSH, CDR2 LQKENI. Trimming took off 3 bases at V and 1 base at J, with 9 bases between the two ends. The CDR3 sequence is CASSPQEGNTEAFF. In nucleotides, the CDR3 is TGTGCCAGCTCACCCCAAGAGGGGAACACTGAAGCTTTCTTT.

V usage is TRBV30 and J usage is TRBJ1-5, with 8 bases aligning to TRBD1. Losses at the gene ends were 4 bases for V and 2 bases for J; bases not matched to a gene: 10. The CDR3 runs to 16 residues. Germline lookup yields CDR1 GTSNPN and CDR2 SVGIG (reference sequence). As DNA, the CDR3 is TGTGCCTGGAAGGCCGGGACAGGTTCTCGCAATCAGCCCCAGCATTTT. Protein: CAWKAGTGSRNQPQHF.

The chain carries TRBV19 and TRBJ1-5; 9 positions agree with TRBD1. V dropped 4 bases and J dropped 5; count of bases not matched to a gene: 6. The CDR3 spans 15 residues. Germline V gene data show CDR1 as LNHDA and CDR2 as SQIVND (reference sequence). CDR3: CASSRPGQGHQPQHF. The DNA of the CDR3 is TGTGCCAGTAGTAGGCCGGGACAGGGACATCAGCCCCAGCATTTT. The complete variable domain, with remaining parts taken from reference TRBV19 and TRBJ1-5, reads DGGITQSPKYLFRKEGQNVTLSCEQNLNHDAMYWYRQDPGQGLRLIYYSQIVNDFQKGDIAEGYSVSREKKESFPLTVTSAQKNPTAFYLCASSRPGQGHQPQHFGDGTRLSIL.

The chain links TRBV7-6 to TRBJ2-2; 8 bases fit TRBD2. This CDR3 has 15 amino acids. V trimming: 5 bases; J trimming: 2 bases; junction bases outside the gene matches: 4. Germline V gene sequence: CDR1 SGHVS, CDR2 FNYEAQ. CDR3 in amino acids: CASSPSGGNTGELFF. In DNA form, the CDR3 reads TGTGCCAGCAGCCCCAGCGGGGGAAACACCGGGGAGCTGTTTTTT.

The J gene is TRBJ2-1, the V gene TRBV27; 10 positions agree with TRBD1. Germline V gene data show CDR1 as MNHEY and CDR2 as SMNVEV (reference sequence). This CDR3 is 16 amino acids long. The ends lost 6 bases at V and 3 bases at J; junction bases unmatched: 8. The CDR3 region is CASRTSGTGVYNEQFF. The CDR3 DNA reads TGTGCCAGCAGAACTTCCGGGACAGGGGTCTACAATGAGCAGTTCTTC.

The chain employs TRBV11-2 and TRBJ2-5; 8 bases line up with TRBD2. Germline values: CDR1 SGHAT, CDR2 FQNNGV. The CDR3 runs 14 residues. Trimming removed 6 bases from V and 5 bases from J; junction bases left unmatched: 8. This CDR3 is CASSRSGGWETQYF. The CDR3 DNA is TGTGCCAGCAGTCGCAGCGGGGGCTGGGAGACCCAGTACTTC.

The chain recombines TRBV5-1 with TRBJ1-5; D is ambiguous. The CDR3 covers 16 residues. V lost 0 bases to trimming and J lost 5 bases, with 15 bases between them. CDR1 SGHRS and CDR2 YFSETQ come from the germline V gene. The CDR3 bases are TGCGCCAGCAGCTTGGGGCCGGCGCGGGTGGATCAGCCCCAGCATTTT. It encodes CASSLGPARVDQPQHF.